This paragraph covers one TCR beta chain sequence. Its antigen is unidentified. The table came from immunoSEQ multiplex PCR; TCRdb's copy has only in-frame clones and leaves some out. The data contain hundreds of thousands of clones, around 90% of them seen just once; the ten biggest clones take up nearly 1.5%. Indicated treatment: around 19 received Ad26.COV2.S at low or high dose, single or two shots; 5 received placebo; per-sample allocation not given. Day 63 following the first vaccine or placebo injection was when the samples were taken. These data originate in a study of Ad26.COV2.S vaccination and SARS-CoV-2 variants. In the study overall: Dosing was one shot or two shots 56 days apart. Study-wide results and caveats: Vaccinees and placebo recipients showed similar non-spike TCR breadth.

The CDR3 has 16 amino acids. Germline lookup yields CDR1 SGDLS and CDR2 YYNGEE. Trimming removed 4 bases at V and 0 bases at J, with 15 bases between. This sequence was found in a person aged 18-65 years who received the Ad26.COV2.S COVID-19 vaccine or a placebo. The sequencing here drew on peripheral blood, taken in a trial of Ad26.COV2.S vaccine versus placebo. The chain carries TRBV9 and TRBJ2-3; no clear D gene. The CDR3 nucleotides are TGTGCCAGCAGCTCGAACCCCCGGCGGAGCACAGATACGCAGTATTTT. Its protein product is CASSSNPRRSTDTQYF.